Listed here are 7 T cell receptor beta chains from one sample, sequenced in a study of cytomegalovirus exposure and HLA in healthy donors. The PCR employed 60 Vbeta primers together with 13 Jbeta primers. The assay was immunoSEQ multiplex PCR, and TCRdb's table has in-frame clones only and misses some. The sample holds 150,000 to 200,000 clones, about three quarters seen once. Sequencing input: PBMCs. These receptors were taken from a woman aged 40 to 50 in good health and CMV-seronegative.

The CDR3 loop is CASSQVYRDPEQYF. CDR3 bases: TGTGCCAGCAGCCAAGTATACAGGGATCCCGAGCAGTACTTC. This chain joins TRBV14 and TRBJ2-7; TRBD1 is a possible D gene (6 bases). CDR1 is SGHDN, CDR2 FVKESK, per germline. The CDR3 covers 14 residues. The V end lost 1 base, the J end lost 6 bases, and 13 bases lay between the germline ends. Variable domain in full (rest from reference TRBV14 and TRBJ2-7): EAGVTQFPSHSVIEKGQTVTLRCDPISGHDNLYWYRRVMGKEIKFLLHFVKESKQDESGMPNNRFLAERTGGTYSTLKVQPAELEDSGVYFCASSQVYRDPEQYFGPGTRLTVT.

J is TRBJ2-3 and V is TRBV7-2; 8 bases fit TRBD1. The CDR3 sequence is 16 residues long. The V gene's germline CDR1 is SGHTA and CDR2 FQGNSA. Unmatched junction bases numbered 5, after V lost 2 bases and J lost 1 base. The CDR3 DNA follows: TGTGCCAGCAGCTTAAGGACAGGGCGGGGCACAGATACGCAGTATTTT. Translation gives CASSLRTGRGTDTQYF.

The chain couples TRBV5-1 to TRBJ2-3, with TRBD1 matching over 11 bases. CDR1 and CDR2 from the germline V gene are SGHRS and YFSETQ. After removal of 2 bases from V and 4 bases from J, the junction contained 9 bases not matched to a gene. The CDR3 is 17 residues long. The CDR3 loop reads CASSFSSPGQGADTQYF. The DNA for the CDR3 is TGCGCCAGCAGCTTTTCCTCGCCGGGACAGGGGGCAGATACGCAGTATTTT.

The rearrangement uses TRBV2 and TRBJ1-5; possible D gene TRBD1, 6 bases. Germline V gene sequence: CDR1 SNHLY, CDR2 FYNNEI. V shed 6 bases and J shed 4 bases, with 19 bases lying between them. The CDR3 runs 16 residues. CDR3 amino acids: CASSPRGSGRNQPQHF. CDR3 coding DNA: TGTGCCAGCAGCCCTAGGGGGTCGGGTCGGAATCAGCCCCAGCATTTT.

This CDR3 is CASRLRGHFEKLFF. In nucleotides, the CDR3 is TGTGCCAGCAGGTTAAGGGGCCATTTTGAAAAACTGTTTTTT. The V gene is TRBV7-8, the J gene TRBJ1-4; tentative D call: TRBD1 (5 bases). Germline CDR1 SGHVS, CDR2 FQNEAQ. The CDR3 totals 14 residues. Between the trimmed V and J ends, which lost 6 bases and 7 bases, there was a span of 15 bases.

The rearrangement links TRBV6-4 to TRBJ1-1, with D uncertain. Germline lookup yields CDR1 MRHNA and CDR2 SNTAGT. The CDR3 is 12 residues long. V was pared by 2 bases and J by 3 bases, with 4 bases between. The CDR3 region has the DNA TGTGCCAGCAGTGACGGGCACACTGAAGCTTTCTTT. It codes for CASSDGHTEAFF.

The gene calls are TRBV5-5 and TRBJ1-1; TRBD1 agrees at 9 bases. CDR1 is SGHKS and CDR2 is YYEKEE in the germline V gene (reference sequence). The CDR3 is 15 amino acids. V dropped 1 base and J dropped 11; count of bases not matched to a gene: 12. The CDR3 protein is CASSLLSGQGWEAFF. The CDR3 bases are TGTGCCAGCAGCTTGTTGTCAGGACAGGGGTGGGAGGCTTTCTTT.